Below, 19 T cell receptor beta chains from the same sample are listed, as sequenced in a study of early T cells in non-severe SARS-CoV-2 infection. MiXCR, run by TCRdb on the 5' RACE reads, gives a single entry per CDR3 protein. The sample includes roughly 34,000 distinct CDR3 sequences, about 4.3% seen only once; the top ten take 7.5% to 10%. The source material was whole blood. These receptors originate from an adult who was a healthcare worker with PCR-confirmed SARS-CoV-2 infection or an uninfected control (not recorded which).

This clonotype was picked up many times. The J gene is TRBJ1-2, the V gene TRBV4-2; no firm D call. The CDR3 runs 14 residues. V was clipped by 0 bases and J by 2 bases, with 7 bases between them. The germline gives CDR1 LGHNA, CDR2 YNFKEQ. CDR3 nucleotides: TGTGCCAGCAGCCAAGAATCGGTGAACTATGGCTACACCTTC. It codes for CASSQESVNYGYTF.

This clonotype was detected many times. V is TRBV29-1 and J is TRBJ1-1; 10 positions agree with TRBD1. Trimming removed 6 bases from V and 5 bases from J; junction bases left unmatched: 3. This CDR3 is built from 12 residues. Looked up from germline, CDR1 is SQVTM and CDR2 is ANQGSEA. CDR3 protein: CSVGQGETEAFF. CDR3 sequence (DNA): TGCAGCGTCGGACAGGGGGAAACTGAAGCTTTCTTT.

This clonotype occurred many times. V and J are TRBV27 and TRBJ1-1; no clear D gene. Trimming took 3 bases from V and 5 from J, leaving 10 bases between them. This CDR3 has 13 residues. Germline lookup yields CDR1 MNHEY and CDR2 SMNVEV (reference sequence). The CDR3, as DNA: TGTGCCAGCAGTTTTGGGGTGGGGACTGAAGCTTTCTTT. As protein: CASSFGVGTEAFF.

The table lists this clonotype with many counts. This chain joins TRBV14 and TRBJ2-1, with TRBD1 identical over 11 bases. This CDR3 is built from 16 residues. Trimming at V came to 0 bases and at J to 9 bases, leaving 7 bases not matched to a gene. Germline V gives CDR1 SGHDN, CDR2 FVKESK. CDR3 bases: TGTGCCAGCAGCCAAGATGTAGGACAGGGGGCTGTTGAGCAGTTCTTC. Residues: CASSQDVGQGAVEQFF.

There are many counts of this clonotype. The chain employs TRBV7-9 and TRBJ2-6; no definite D call. V lost 2 bases, J lost 4 bases, and 3 bases lay in between. Germline lookup yields CDR1 SEHNR and CDR2 FQNEAQ (reference sequence). This CDR3 has 13 amino acids. CDR3 nucleotide sequence: TGTGCCAGCAGCTTACTCGGGGCCAACGTCCTGACTTTC. Protein sequence: CASSLLGANVLTF.

The V gene is TRBV6-2 or TRBV6-3, the J gene TRBJ2-7, with 7 positions matching TRBD1. V was clipped by 8 bases and J by 0 bases; unmatched bases: 25. The length of the CDR3 is 20 residues. The V gene's germline CDR1 is MNHEY and CDR2 SVGEGT. The CDR3 protein is CASRSLQKGQQAKSSYEQYF. CDR3 nucleotide sequence: TGTGCCAGCCGGTCCCTACAAAAGGGACAGCAAGCTAAGAGCTCCTACGAGCAGTACTTC.

There are a few counts of this clonotype. The chain uses TRBV20-1 and TRBJ2-7, with D possibly matching TRBD2 (6 bases). From germline, CDR1 is DFQATT and CDR2 SNEGSKA (reference sequence). The germline V and J ends were trimmed by 0 bases and 0 bases, with 15 bases remaining between them. The CDR3 spans 16 residues. The CDR3 protein is CSARDWSAGSSYEQYF. In DNA, the CDR3 is TGCAGTGCTAGAGATTGGAGCGCGGGGAGCTCCTACGAGCAGTACTTC.

The chain is built from TRBV28 and TRBJ2-1; possible D gene TRBD2, 5 bases. The germline gives CDR1 MDHEN, CDR2 SYDVKM. CDR3 length: 13 residues. V was pared by 3 bases and J by 7 bases, with 10 bases between. The CDR3: CASSFRRGNEQFF. The CDR3, as DNA: TGTGCCAGCAGTTTTCGTCGGGGAAATGAGCAGTTCTTC. Combining the CDR3 with reference TRBV28 and TRBJ2-1 gives the whole variable domain DVKVTQSSRYLVKRTGEKVFLECVQDMDHENMFWYRQDPGLGLRLIYFSYDVKMKEKGDIPEGYSVSREKKERFSLILESASTNQTSMYLCASSFRRGNEQFFGPGTRLTVL.

The chain carries TRBV3-1 and TRBJ2-3; D uncertain. This CDR3 contains 14 residues. Germline values: CDR1 LGHDT, CDR2 YNNKEL (reference sequence). Trimming shortened V by 0 bases and J by 7 bases, and 11 bases separated the two germline ends. Written as DNA, the CDR3 is TGTGCCAGCAGCCAAGATAGGCCCCATAATACGCAGTATTTT. Translation gives CASSQDRPHNTQYF.

This clonotype was counted many times. The rearrangement links TRBV9 to TRBJ1-3; D is undetermined. This CDR3 spans 11 amino acids. Between the trimmed V and J ends, which lost 0 bases and 5 bases, there was a span of 0 bases. Germline V gene lookup returns CDR1 SGDLS and CDR2 YYNGEE. The CDR3 DNA reads as TGTGCCAGCAGCGTAGGAAACACCATATATTTT. Residues: CASSVGNTIYF.

J is TRBJ2-1 and V is TRBV20-1; TRBD2 matches 7 bases. Germline CDR1 is DFQATT and CDR2 is SNEGSKA (reference sequence). Losses at the gene ends were 7 bases for V and 0 bases for J; bases not matched to a gene: 9. The CDR3 runs to 15 residues. The CDR3 sequence is CSGLRAGSSYNEQFF. The CDR3 DNA sequence: TGCAGTGGCCTCAGAGCGGGGAGCTCCTACAATGAGCAGTTCTTC.

This clonotype was detected many times. The genes are TRBV18 and TRBJ2-7; a possible D gene is TRBD2 (5 bases). V lost 6 bases, J lost 6 bases, and 21 bases lay in between. The CDR3 extends over 15 amino acids. Germline assignment: CDR1 KGHSH and CDR2 LQKENI. The CDR3 region is CASSGWQVIRGEQYF. DNA for the CDR3: TGTGCCAGCTCGGGTTGGCAGGTCATCCGGGGCGAGCAGTACTTC.

This clonotype was seen repeatedly, ten times or more. The CDR3 bases are TGTGCCACCCAACAGGGAGGGGTGAGCACAGATACGCAGTATTTT. This encodes CATQQGGVSTDTQYF. The chain carries TRBV24-1 and TRBJ2-3; D might be TRBD2 (7 bases). The CDR3 has 15 residues. Germline values: CDR1 KGHDR, CDR2 SFDVKD. The germline V and J ends were trimmed by 9 bases and 0 bases, with 15 bases remaining between them.

In its sample, this clonotype was seen a few times. The chain uses TRBV21-1 and TRBJ1-1. TRBV21-1 is labeled a pseudogene. This CDR3 has 17 amino acids. CDR3 DNA sequence: TGTGCCAGCAGCAAAGGCTTTGATAGCCCGCCGAACACTGAAGCTTTCTTT. It translates to CASSKGFDSPPNTEAFF.

The genes are TRBV6-6 and TRBJ1-1, with TRBD1 matching 7 bases. The trim removed 2 bases at V and 2 bases at J, leaving 11 bases unmatched. Germline V gene data show CDR1 as MNHNY and CDR2 as SVGAGI (reference sequence). CDR3 size: 17 residues. CDR3 residues: CASSYALRTGINTEAFF. CDR3 nucleotides: TGTGCCAGCAGTTACGCGCTTAGGACAGGAATTAACACTGAAGCTTTCTTT.

This clonotype was recorded many times. The chain uses TRBV2 and TRBJ2-2; the D gene is possibly TRBD2 (6 bases). Trimming left V 4 bases short and J 4 bases short, with 10 bases between. The CDR3 extends over 14 amino acids. In germline, CDR1 is SNHLY, CDR2 FYNNEI. The CDR3 sequence is CASSAREVTGELFF. CDR3 bases: TGTGCCAGCAGTGCCAGGGAGGTCACCGGGGAGCTGTTTTTT.

This clonotype was observed many times. The chain has TRBV5-5 and TRBJ2-1; D call uncertain. CDR1 and CDR2 from the germline V gene are SGHKS and YYEKEE (reference sequence). The CDR3 extends over 13 amino acids. V lost 4 bases to trimming and J lost 7 bases, with 12 bases between them. DNA of the CDR3: TGTGCCAGCAGCCCCCCTCGAAGAAATGAGCAGTTCTTC. Residues: CASSPPRRNEQFF.

This clonotype was seen more than once but under ten times. The chain employs TRBV5-6 and TRBJ2-7; 7 positions agree with TRBD1. In germline, CDR1 is SGHDT, CDR2 YYEEEE. Trimming took 4 bases from V and 5 from J; bases not matched to a gene: 3. CDR3 size: 12 residues. The CDR3 spells CASSHGTDEQYF. The DNA for the CDR3 is TGTGCCAGCAGCCACGGGACAGACGAGCAGTACTTC.

This clonotype was observed a few times. V gene TRBV11-2 combines with J gene TRBJ2-3; D might be TRBD1 or TRBD2, each matching 6 bases. This CDR3 comprises 15 residues. Germline CDR1 and CDR2: SGHAT and FQNNGV. Trimming removed 3 bases from V and 3 bases from J, with 13 bases in between. The CDR3 region has the DNA TGTGCCAGCAGCTTTGAGTGGGGGGCAACAGATACGCAGTATTTT. It is translated as CASSFEWGATDTQYF.